This TCR beta chain was identified during a study of T cells in placental villitis. Background on the whole study: The study compared placental TCR-beta repertoires across villitis of unknown etiology, gestational-age-matched unaffected controls, and infectious villitis to test an allograft-versus-infection hypothesis. Summary of the overall study and its limitations: Small amounts of decidua were contained in the paraffin blocks, so some of the captured T cells, especially in controls, may have been decidual rather than villous infiltrates. CMV-specific clone frequencies were higher in infectious CMV cases than in villitis of unknown etiology (roughly 0.012 vs 0.00096), which did not differ from controls. Sequencing bulk tissue made it impossible to distinguish helper, regulatory or cytotoxic T cells or to tell maternal from fetal T cells, and the approach excluded gamma-delta receptors.

TCR-beta CDR3 regions were amplified from genomic DNA with the immunoSEQ v4 bias-controlled multiplex PCR assay, run blinded to group allocation. To estimate nucleated cell and T cell quantities per sample, reference gene primers were included together with the TCR-beta primers. Sequencing of the libraries was performed on an Illumina MiSeq with a 100-cycle paired-end protocol. From the authors' description of their analysis: Diversity and richness were calculated in immunoSEQ Analyzer software; richness by iChao1, clonality based on Pielou evenness and Shannon diversity (0-1, higher means less diverse). Using confidence 3 and substitution 2, CDR3 amino acid sequences together with their V/J genes were queried against VDJdb for CMV, EBV and influenza A specificities. TCR-beta amino acid clonotype overlap between villitis of unknown etiology, infectious villitis and control repertoires was assessed with the Morisita-Horn index. TCRdb re-hosts the immuneACCESS table, in-frame sequences only. Its copies lack some clones; in the studies checked, an unresolved V gene accounts for under half of them, and the cause for the rest is not known. V, J and clone size were drawn from that table, and D and trimming were deduced from the DNA. This sample holds approximately 6,000 clones; approximately 78% were observed only once. Of the sample, roughly 8.7% is held by the ten largest clones.

The five infectious villitis placentae, four with confirmed cytomegalovirus and one with Toxoplasma gondii, were included without being matched to the other groups. The mothers in the infectious villitis group were younger, had smaller fetuses, and delivered preterm or had intrauterine demise in two cases. Placentae were collected after delivery and examined grossly and histologically before archival tissue was selected. Five 10-micron scrolls were cut from each FFPE block, and DNA was isolated using the AllPrep DNA/RNA FFPE Tissue kit. DNA concentration and purity were evaluated by NanoDrop, whereas RNA quality was assessed on a Bioanalyzer. Of note for this clone: Its cognate antigen has yet to be identified. The sample holds no much larger clone one base away, and base qualities are not on file.

Reading the germline V gene gives CDR1 MNHEY and CDR2 SVGAGI. The CDR3 runs 13 amino acids, cysteine and phenylalanine included. Only the CDR3 portion is preserved as DNA: 39 bases, with reading frame beginning at the first base. The trim is 4 bases for V and 4 bases for J, with a gap of 10 bases between the germline ends. This clonotype was obtained from a human patient with infectious villitis; the placental T cells may come from both mother and fetus. The sample consisted of placental tissue containing maternal and fetal cells. The rearrangement combines TRBV6-5 with TRBJ2-5, with an unclear D gene assignment. The DNA reads TGTGCCAGCAGTTGGTTCGGACGAGAGACCCAGTACTTC. Translated, this is CASSWFGRETQYF.